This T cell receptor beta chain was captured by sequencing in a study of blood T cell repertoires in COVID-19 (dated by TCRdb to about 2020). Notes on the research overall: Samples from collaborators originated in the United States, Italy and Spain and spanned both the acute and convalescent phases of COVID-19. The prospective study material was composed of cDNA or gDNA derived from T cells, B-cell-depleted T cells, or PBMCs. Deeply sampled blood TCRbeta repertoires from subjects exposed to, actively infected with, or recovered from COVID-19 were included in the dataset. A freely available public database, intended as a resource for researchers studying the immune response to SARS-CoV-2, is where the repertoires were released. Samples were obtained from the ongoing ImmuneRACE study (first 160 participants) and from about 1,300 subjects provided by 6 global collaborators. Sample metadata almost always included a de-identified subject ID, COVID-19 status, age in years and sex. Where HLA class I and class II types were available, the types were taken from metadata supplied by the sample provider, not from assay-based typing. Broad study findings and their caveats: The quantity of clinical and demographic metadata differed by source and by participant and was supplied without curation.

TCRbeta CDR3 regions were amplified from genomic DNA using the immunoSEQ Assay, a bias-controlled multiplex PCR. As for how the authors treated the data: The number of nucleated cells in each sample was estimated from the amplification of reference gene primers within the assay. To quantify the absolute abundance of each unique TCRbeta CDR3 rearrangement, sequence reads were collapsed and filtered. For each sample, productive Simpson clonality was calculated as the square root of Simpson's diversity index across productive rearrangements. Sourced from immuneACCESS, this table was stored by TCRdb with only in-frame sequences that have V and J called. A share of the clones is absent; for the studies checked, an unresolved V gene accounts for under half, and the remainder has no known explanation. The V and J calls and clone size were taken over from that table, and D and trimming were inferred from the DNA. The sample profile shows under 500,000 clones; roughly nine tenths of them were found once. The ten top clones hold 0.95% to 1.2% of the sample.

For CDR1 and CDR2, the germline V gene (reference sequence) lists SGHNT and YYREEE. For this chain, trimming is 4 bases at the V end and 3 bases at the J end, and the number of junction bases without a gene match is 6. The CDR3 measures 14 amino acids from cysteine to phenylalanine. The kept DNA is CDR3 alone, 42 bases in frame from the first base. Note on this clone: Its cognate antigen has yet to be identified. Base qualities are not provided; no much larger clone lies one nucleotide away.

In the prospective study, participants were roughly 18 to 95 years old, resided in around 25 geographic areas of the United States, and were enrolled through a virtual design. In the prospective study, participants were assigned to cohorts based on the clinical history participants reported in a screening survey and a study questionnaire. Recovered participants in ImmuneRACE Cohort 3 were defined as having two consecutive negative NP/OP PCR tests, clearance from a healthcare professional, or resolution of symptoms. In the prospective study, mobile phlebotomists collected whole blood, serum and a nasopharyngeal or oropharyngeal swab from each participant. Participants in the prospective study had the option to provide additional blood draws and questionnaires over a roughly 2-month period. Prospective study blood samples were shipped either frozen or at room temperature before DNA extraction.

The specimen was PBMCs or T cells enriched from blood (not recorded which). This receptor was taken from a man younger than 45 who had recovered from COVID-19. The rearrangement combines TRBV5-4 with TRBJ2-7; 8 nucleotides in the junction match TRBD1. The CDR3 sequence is CASSMQGAGYEQYF. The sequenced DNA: TGTGCCAGCAGCATGCAGGGGGCGGGCTACGAGCAGTACTTC.